This is a list of T cell receptor beta chains from one sample in a study of post-analysis software for immune sequencing data. TCRdb processed the PCR reads anew with MiXCR; each CDR3 protein has one entry. The table includes about 400,000 distinct CDR3 sequences, approximately 33% detected once. Material: blood. These receptors were taken from a girl aged 10 to 17 with multiple sclerosis. Each CDR3 is given with its conserved first and last residue. D genes are given only for firm matches. Rows give clone size only sometimes, using once, few, many, or a class for an expanded clone.

J	V	size	D	DNA	CDR3
TRBJ2-3	TRBV9	NA	TRBD2	TGTGCCAGCAGCGTAAGTACTGGGACTAGCCAGAATACGCAGTATTTT	CASSVSTGTSQNTQYF
TRBJ2-7	TRBV10-3	NA	TRBD1	TGTGCCATCAGCAACAGGGGATCGGACGAGCAGTACTTC	CAISNRGSDEQYF
TRBJ2-7	TRBV7-8	few	NA	TGTGCCAGCAGCCCCGGTGGACAGCAAGACTCCTACGAGCAGTACTTC	CASSPGGQQDSYEQYF
TRBJ2-7	TRBV24-1	NA	NA	TGTGCCACCAGGTCAGCGGCCTACGAGCAGTACTTC	CATRSAAYEQYF
TRBJ1-2	TRBV3-1	once	TRBD1	TGTGCCAGCAGTCAAAGAGGACAGGGTCAGGATGGCTACACCTTC	CASSQRGQGQDGYTF
TRBJ1-1	TRBV12-3/TRBV12-4	NA	NA	TGTGCCAGCAGTCCGTTGACAGAGGCCAAAACTGAAGCTTTCTTT	CASSPLTEAKTEAFF
TRBJ2-5	TRBV3-1	NA	TRBD2	TGTGCCAGCAGCCAGGGTTCGGGAGGGATACAAGAGACCCAGTACTTC	CASSQGSGGIQETQYF
TRBJ1-5	TRBV20-1	once	NA	TGCAGTGCTAGAGACCCGGAGGAACCAGTAAGGAGCAATCAGCCCCAGCATTTT	CSARDPEEPVRSNQPQHF
TRBJ2-7	TRBV29-1	NA	NA	TGCAGCGTTGAAACATACTACGAGCAGTACTTC	CSVETYYEQYF
TRBJ2-4	TRBV4-2	many	TRBD2	TGTGCCAGCAGCCAGGAACTAACTAGCGGACTAGCCAAAAACATTCAGTACTTC	CASSQELTSGLAKNIQYF
TRBJ1-5	TRBV20-1	once	TRBD1	TGCAGTGCTCGGACAGGCCTCCGACAGCCCCAGCATTTT	CSARTGLRQPQHF
TRBJ2-7	TRBV29-1	NA	NA	TGCAGCGTTAGGCAGGGGCGCAACGAGCAGTACTTC	CSVRQGRNEQYF
TRBJ2-3	TRBV7-2	NA	NA	TGTGCCAGCAGCGATATCAGGGTGGGGACAGATACGCAGTATTTT	CASSDIRVGTDTQYF
TRBJ1-5	TRBV6-1	NA	NA	TGTGCCAGCAGTGACCTAACAGGGTCTCAGCCCCAGCATTTT	CASSDLTGSQPQHF
TRBJ2-7	TRBV2	NA	NA	TGTGCCAGCAGTGAATCCGGAAGACTCTACGAGCAGTACTTC	CASSESGRLYEQYF
TRBJ2-7	TRBV29-1	NA	TRBD2	TGCAGCGTGGAGGCCTTAGCGGGGGGTACCTACGAGCAGTACTTC	CSVEALAGGTYEQYF
TRBJ2-7	TRBV20-1	once	NA	TGCAGTGTCCCGTCGCCCTACGAGCAGTACTTC	CSVPSPYEQYF
TRBJ2-1	TRBV27	NA	NA	TGTGCCAGCAGTTTAAGACCACACAATGAGCAGTTCTTC	CASSLRPHNEQFF
TRBJ2-5	TRBV24-1	NA	NA	TGTGCCACCAGTGTGACGGGGGAGACCCAGTACTTC	CATSVTGETQYF
TRBJ2-1	TRBV5-6	few	NA	TGTGCCAGCAGCTCCCGGGTGAGCTCCTACAATGAGCAGTTCTTC	CASSSRVSSYNEQFF
TRBJ2-5	TRBV5-1	many	NA	TGCGCCAGCAGCCCCCCGGACACAGGAGAGACCCAGTACTTC	CASSPPDTGETQYF
TRBJ1-1	TRBV7-8	few	NA	TGTGCCAGCAGCTTAACCGGGAGTAGCACTGAAGCTTTCTTT	CASSLTGSSTEAFF
TRBJ2-7	TRBV13	few	NA	TGTGCCAGCAGTCGACCGTTAGACTCCTACGAGCAGTACTTC	CASSRPLDSYEQYF
TRBJ1-1	TRBV29-1	few	NA	TGCAGCGGTGGGGGTGACGACCCTGAAGCTTTCTTT	CSGGGDDPEAFF
TRBJ2-7	TRBV7-2	few	NA	TGTGCCAGCAGCTTCGTGGACAGCCCCGAGCAGTACTTC	CASSFVDSPEQYF
TRBJ2-7	TRBV7-2	many	NA	TGTGCCAGCAGCTTAGCGGTAAGCTCCTACGAGCAGTACTTC	CASSLAVSSYEQYF
TRBJ2-5	TRBV30	NA	TRBD1	TGTGCCTGGGATGCCCAGGGGGAGCAGTACTTC	CAWDAQGEQYF
TRBJ2-3	TRBV20-1	NA	TRBD1	TGCAGTGCTAGGGGGCGTCGACAGGGGGTTCCCACAGATACGCGGTATTTT	CSARGRRQGVPTDTRYF
TRBJ2-5	TRBV15	NA	NA	TGTGCCACCAGCAGAGATTTTACGGAGCAGTACTTC	CATSRDFTEQYF
TRBJ2-3	TRBV11-3	NA	NA	TGTGCCAGCAGCCCGGGGGCCCAAAGGGGGGATACGCGGTATTTT	CASSPGAQRGDTRYF
TRBJ2-7	TRBV7-9	NA	NA	TGTGCCAGCGGGCCGTCAGACAAGGTATACGAGCAGTACTTC	CASGPSDKVYEQYF
TRBJ2-3	TRBV12-3/TRBV12-4	many	TRBD2	TGTGCCAGCAGCCCTTGGATAGCGGGCGCAGATACGCAGTATTTT	CASSPWIAGADTQYF
TRBJ2-7	TRBV7-2	NA	NA	TGTGCCAGCGCTTGGACGGTCTCCTACGAGCAGTACTTC	CASAWTVSYEQYF
TRBJ2-5	TRBV5-6	few	NA	TGTGCCAGCAGCAGCTCTGGGGGCCGGGAGACCCAGTACTTC	CASSSSGGRETQYF
TRBJ1-5	TRBV6-5	NA	NA	TGTGCCAGCAGTTACGAATGGGTGAACAGTTATAGCAATCAGCCCCAGCATTTT	CASSYEWVNSYSNQPQHF
TRBJ1-5	TRBV10-3	NA	NA	TGTGCCATCAGTGAAGGCGCGGGGAGCAATCAGCCCCAGCATTTT	CAISEGAGSNQPQHF
TRBJ2-3	TRBV12-3/TRBV12-4	NA	TRBD2	TGTGCCAGCAGTTTAGACACACTAGCGGGGGTCACAGATACGCAGTATTTT	CASSLDTLAGVTDTQYF
TRBJ2-3	TRBV21-1	NA	NA	TGTGCCAGCAGAGAGGGGGGGGCACAGACTAGCACAGATACGCAGTATTTT	CASREGGAQTSTDTQYF
TRBJ2-7	TRBV7-8	NA	NA	TGTGCCAGCAGCTTGGGGTACCCTACCTACGAGCAGTACTTC	CASSLGYPTYEQYF
TRBJ1-2	TRBV12-3/TRBV12-4	NA	NA	TGTGCCACCGCCAGACAGGACTATGGCTACACCTTC	CATARQDYGYTF
TRBJ2-5	TRBV3-1	NA	NA	TGTGCCAGCAGCCAAGGGCAGTCTAGGGAGACCCAGTACTTC	CASSQGQSRETQYF
TRBJ1-5	TRBV20-1	NA	TRBD1	TGCAGTGCGCGACAGGGGAGTCAGCCCCAGCATTTT	CSARQGSQPQHF
TRBJ2-5	TRBV3-1	NA	TRBD2	TGTGCCAGCAGCCAAGATCGGCTAGCGGGGAAGTCCATGGGAGAGACCCAGTACTTC	CASSQDRLAGKSMGETQYF
TRBJ2-1	TRBV5-1	NA	TRBD2	TGCGCCAGCAGCTTCGGGACTAGGGGGAGGGGTGAGCAGTTCTTC	CASSFGTRGRGEQFF
TRBJ1-6	TRBV6-5	few	NA	TGTGCCAGCAGTTACTCGGCAGGCCTGAATTCACCCCTCCACTTT	CASSYSAGLNSPLHF
TRBJ1-6	TRBV20-1	NA	NA	TGCAGTGCCAAACCCAGGGGCGATAATTCACCCCTCCACTTT	CSAKPRGDNSPLHF
TRBJ2-1	TRBV4-2	NA	NA	TGTGCCAGCAGCCCTGGGAGGGGGGGAAGCTCCTACAATGAGCAGTTCTTC	CASSPGRGGSSYNEQFF
TRBJ2-7	TRBV24-1	NA	TRBD1	TGTGCCACCAGTGATTTCGGGACAGGGGAGACCTACGGGCAGTACTTC	CATSDFGTGETYGQYF
TRBJ2-7	TRBV5-6	NA	NA	TGTGCCAGCAGCGCCATGGGAGACGAGCAGTACTTC	CASSAMGDEQYF
TRBJ2-5	TRBV29-1	few	TRBD1	TGCAGCGTTGAAGCAGGGGGCGAAGACGGGCGGACCCAGTACTTC	CSVEAGGEDGRTQYF
TRBJ2-3	TRBV6-1	few	NA	TGTGCCAGCAGGGTTGGGGAGTACAGCACAGATACGCAGTATTTT	CASRVGEYSTDTQYF
TRBJ2-1	TRBV20-1	few	TRBD2	TGCAGTGCTAGAGAGGCTTCCTCCGGGGGGAATGAGCAGTTCTTC	CSAREASSGGNEQFF
TRBJ1-5	TRBV19	once	TRBD1	TGTGCCAGTAACCCGGACAGGGGCAATCAGCCCCAGCATTTT	CASNPDRGNQPQHF
TRBJ2-4	TRBV29-1	NA	NA	TGCAGCGTTGTTTCCCAAGCCAAAAACATTCAGTACTTC	CSVVSQAKNIQYF
TRBJ2-1	TRBV9	NA	TRBD1	TGTGCCAGCAGCCCCCCGGGACAGAACAATGAGCAGTTCTTC	CASSPPGQNNEQFF